The present T cell receptor (beta chain) was sequenced within a study of blood T cell repertoires in COVID-19. For the study at large: PBMCs, B-cell-depleted T cells, or T cells were the source of the cDNA or gDNA that made up the material.

Unmatched junction bases numbered 7, after V lost 3 bases and J lost 6 bases. CDR3 length: 17 amino acids. Germline values: CDR1 SGHAT, CDR2 FQNNGV. Assay: immunoSEQ multiplex PCR; the TCRdb copy retains only in-frame clones and omits some. Altogether roughly 300,000 clones are present, 65% to 85% being singletons, with the ten largest covering more than 1.1%. Patients at the Seattle site were enrolled during active infection and followed longitudinally. This chain uses TRBV11-2 with TRBJ2-3, with 15 bases matching TRBD2. The TCR sequence derives from a human donor with COVID-19, enrolled during active disease. The donor label of this sample is uncertain. Sequencing was done on a sample of peripheral blood. In nucleotides, the CDR3 is TGTGCCAGCAGCTTCGTAGGACTAGCGGGAGGGCGGGATACGCAGTATTTT. Encoded protein: CASSFVGLAGGRDTQYF.